This TCR beta chain derives from a study of T cells in Graves' hyperthyroidism and ophthalmopathy. Trimming removed 2 bases from V and 0 bases from J, with 7 bases in between. The germline CDR1 and CDR2 sequences are MNHEY and SVGAGI. This CDR3 comprises 15 residues. Comments on this clonotype: Its antigen remains unidentified.

Study-wide results and caveats: Most expanded thyroid clonotypes above 0.001 recurred in blood.

TCR beta CDR3 sequences were amplified from RNA transcripts. TCR CDR3 regions were first amplified by RT-PCR with HTBI primers. TCRdb re-called the multiplex PCR reads with MiXCR, one entry per CDR3 protein. The table shows about 400,000 distinct CDR3 sequences, with about 25% occurring only once. The chain employs TRBV6-5 and TRBJ1-4; D unresolved. This TCR derives from a man in his fifties or sixties with Graves' hyperthyroidism. The sequencing sample was made of blood. CDR3 in DNA: TGTGCCAGCAGTTACCCCGGGCCAACTAATGAAAAACTGTTTTTT. It is translated as CASSYPGPTNEKLFF.